Here is one TCR beta chain with its context. Its matching antigen is unknown. Both 60 Vbeta primers and 13 Jbeta primers went into the PCR. The repertoire was sequenced with immunoSEQ multiplex PCR; TCRdb's copy has only in-frame clones and lacks some. This sample's table reports 150,000 to 200,000 clones. This sample was included in a study of cytomegalovirus exposure and HLA in healthy donors. Study context: Earlier results showed 90 million to 130 million unique TCR beta sequences derived from approximately 180 million T cells.

Germline CDR1 and CDR2: GTSNPN and SVGIG (reference sequence). This CDR3 spans 15 amino acids. Between the trimmed V and J ends, which lost 0 bases and 4 bases, there was a span of 15 bases. Overall study results and limits: A later analysis found most CMV-associated TCR beta chains apparently HLA-restricted. In a later analysis, TCR beta V- and J-gene trimming was associated with a missense DCLRE1C variant.

The V gene is TRBV30, the J gene TRBJ1-1, with D possibly TRBD1 on 6 matching bases. The sequenced sample was PBMCs. The receptor was derived from a woman between 18 and 29 years old in good health and CMV-seropositive. CDR3 coding DNA: TGTGCCTGGAGTGTTGTGCGGGGGCGAGGCACTGAAGCTTTCTTT. It is translated as CAWSVVRGRGTEAFF.